This TCR beta chain originates from a study of T cells in Graves' hyperthyroidism and ophthalmopathy. This clonotype was seen ten or more times. Researchers amplified the TCR beta CDR3 regions from RNA transcripts. The HTBI primer set served for first-round RT-PCR of the TCR CDR3. TCRdb ran MiXCR on the multiplex PCR reads and lists one entry per CDR3 protein. The profile shows about 350,000 distinct CDR3 sequences, approximately 20% of them singletons. The material sequenced was blood. This TCR came from a woman between 18 and 29 years old with Graves' hyperthyroidism.

This CDR3 is CASSITLAGDRSGANVLTF. DNA for the CDR3: TGTGCCAGTAGTATTACCTTGGCAGGGGACCGCTCTGGGGCCAACGTCCTGACTTTC. The chain has TRBV19 and TRBJ2-6, with D tentatively TRBD1 (6 bases). The germline gives CDR1 LNHDA, CDR2 SQIVND (reference sequence). The ends were cut back, 3 bases at V and 0 bases at J, with 18 bases in the middle. The CDR3 consists of 19 residues.